The clone carrying this T cell receptor beta chain was observed a few times. Its target is not known. A much larger clone is a single base away; this may be a read error. The study recruited healthy Caucasian donors from Russia who were aged about 6 to 90. The sample comes from a study of blood T cells in healthy people across ages. General observations from the study: PBMCs went unsorted, and a conclusive naive versus antigen-experienced comparison was therefore prevented. While age rose, TCR beta diversity per million T cells dropped in a roughly linear way.

The authors ran a second PCR of roughly 6 to 12 cycles using a sample-barcoded 5' primer and a J-beta primer mix. Each cDNA molecule, via a template-switch adaptor with 12 random nucleotides, was tagged. TCRdb fed the 5' RACE reads into MiXCR, producing one record per CDR3 protein. The table records approximately 940,000 distinct CDR3 sequences, under 50% of them present only once. This receptor was identified in a man aged 30 to 45 in good health. Material for sequencing was blood.

CDR3 protein: CASSFGHSGEQYF. The CDR3 DNA reads TGTGCCAGCAGTTTCGGACATTCGGGTGAGCAGTACTTC. This sequence joins TRBV27 and TRBJ2-7, with D perhaps matching TRBD1 (5 bases). The CDR3 sequence is 13 residues long. V was cut by 3 bases and J by 7 bases, with 13 bases left in between. From germline, CDR1 is MNHEY and CDR2 SMNVEV (reference sequence).